These 31 T cell receptor beta chains originate from one sample sequenced in a study of patients and donors after allogeneic stem cell transplantation. TCRdb reanalysed the RT-PCR reads using MiXCR and keeps one entry per CDR3 protein. The data contain tens of thousands of distinct CDR3 sequences, approximately 6.2% of them singletons. The sequencing sample was made of blood, either unsorted or a sorted T cell fraction (not recorded which). Every receptor here comes from a human donor who was either an allogeneic HSCT recipient or a stem cell or donor lymphocyte infusion donor (not recorded which). It is not recorded whose cells these are; they may come from a transplant donor.

V gene TRBV7-6 combines with J gene TRBJ2-2; D remains unclear. Trimming cost V 6 bases and J 5 bases, with 19 bases left between them. Per the germline V gene, CDR1 is SGHVS and CDR2 is FNYEAQ. This CDR3 comprises 16 residues. Written as DNA, the CDR3 is TGTGCCAGCAGTCCCCCTCCGGAGTCAGCGACCGGGGAGCTGTTTTTT. This gives the protein CASSPPPESATGELFF.

This clonotype was seen many times. CDR3 in amino acids: CASSDLAGVETQYF. Here the CDR3 DNA reads TGTGCCAGCAGTGACCTAGCGGGAGTAGAGACCCAGTACTTC. The chain has TRBV6-2 or TRBV6-3 and TRBJ2-5; 10 positions match TRBD2. Trimming took 5 bases from V and 4 from J; bases not matched to a gene: 4. The germline CDR1 and CDR2 sequences are MNHEY and SVGEGT. The CDR3 runs 14 residues.

This clonotype was detected ten times or more. The V gene is TRBV7-9, the J gene TRBJ2-1; a possible D gene is TRBD1 (5 bases). V gave up 4 bases and J gave up 4 bases, with 11 bases separating them. Germline lookup yields CDR1 SEHNR and CDR2 FQNEAQ (reference sequence). The CDR3 covers 14 residues. The CDR3 DNA sequence: TGTGCCAGCAGCTCCAGGGTTGCATACAATGAGCAGTTCTTC. Translated, it gives CASSSRVAYNEQFF. The variable domain in full, with the rest retrieved from reference TRBV7-9 and TRBJ2-1, is DTGVSQNPRHKITKRGQNVTFRCDPISEHNRLYWYRQTLGQGPEFLTYFQNEAQLEKSRLLSDRFSAERPKGSFSTLEIQRTEQGDSAMYLCASSSRVAYNEQFFGPGTRLTVL.

This clonotype was detected ten times or more. V and J are TRBV4-2 and TRBJ2-7; no clear D gene. Germline V gives CDR1 LGHNA, CDR2 YNFKEQ. Trimming cost V 0 bases and J 1 base, with 7 bases left between them. The CDR3 is 14 residues long. The CDR3 protein is CASSQEPSSYEQYF. The CDR3 DNA is TGTGCCAGCAGCCAAGAGCCATCGTCCTACGAGCAGTACTTC.

This clonotype was counted at least ten times. The CDR3 sequence: CSVLSGGITDTQYF. The CDR3 region has the DNA TGCAGCGTCCTTTCTGGGGGTATAACAGATACGCAGTATTTT. The chain employs TRBV29-1 and TRBJ2-3; TRBD1 or TRBD2 may be the D gene (5 bases each). The CDR3 is made up of 14 amino acids. CDR1 and CDR2 (germline): SQVTM, ANQGSEA. The V and J ends lost 6 bases and 3 bases respectively, with 16 bases between them.

This clonotype was counted many times. The genes are TRBV6-5 and TRBJ1-4; no firm D call. V shed 6 bases and J shed 3 bases, with 14 bases lying between them. The germline gives CDR1 MNHEY, CDR2 SVGAGI. The CDR3 covers 15 residues. This chain's CDR3 is CASRSGLVSNEKLFF. The CDR3 nucleotides read TGTGCCAGCAGGAGTGGTCTAGTTTCTAATGAAAAACTGTTTTTT.

This clonotype occurred many times. The chain joins TRBV7-9 to TRBJ1-2, with 8 nucleotides matching TRBD1. This CDR3 region has 18 residues. V dropped 5 bases and J dropped 2; count of bases not matched to a gene: 16. Germline CDR1 SEHNR, CDR2 FQNEAQ (reference sequence). The CDR3 coding sequence is TGTGCCAGCAGCCCGAGACCGACAGGGGCGCAATTAAACTATGGCTACACCTTC. Amino acids: CASSPRPTGAQLNYGYTF.

Ten or more counts support this clonotype. V is TRBV20-1 and J is TRBJ1-4; D unclear. Germline CDR1 and CDR2: DFQATT and SNEGSKA (reference sequence). The CDR3 spans 17 residues. V lost 0 bases to trimming and J lost 8 bases, with 22 bases between them. The CDR3 region is CSARDQTRRAYGEKLFF. For the CDR3, the DNA is TGCAGTGCTAGAGATCAAACCCGACGGGCGTACGGAGAAAAACTGTTTTTT.

This clonotype has only a few counts. The chain couples TRBV18 to TRBJ2-7; D call uncertain. V gave up 3 bases and J gave up 3 bases, with 12 bases separating them. CDR3 length: 14 amino acids. Germline lookup yields CDR1 KGHSH and CDR2 LQKENI. This CDR3 is CASSPDPNGYEQYF. The CDR3 region has the DNA TGTGCCAGCTCACCCGACCCGAACGGCTACGAGCAGTACTTC.

This sequence joins TRBV18 and TRBJ2-4; the match to TRBD1 covers 8 bases. Unmatched junction bases numbered 7, after V lost 0 bases and J lost 0 bases. Germline values: CDR1 KGHSH, CDR2 LQKENI. There are 18 residues in the CDR3. CDR3 protein: CASSPPPDRGLAKNIQYF. The CDR3 DNA follows: TGTGCCAGCTCACCACCTCCCGACAGGGGACTAGCCAAAAACATTCAGTACTTC.

Only a few counts were recorded for this clonotype. The chain uses TRBV20-1 and TRBJ1-3; 9 positions agree with TRBD1. Per the germline V gene, CDR1 is DFQATT and CDR2 is SNEGSKA (reference sequence). V trimming: 3 bases; J trimming: 0 bases; junction bases outside the gene matches: 12. The CDR3 has 18 residues. Here the CDR3 DNA reads TGCAGTGCTAGGGTCATACCGGGACAGGGCTTCTCTGGAAACACCATATATTTT. Encoded protein: CSARVIPGQGFSGNTIYF.

This clonotype was observed many times. The CDR3 here is CASSQGMGRTYGYTF. The CDR3 coding sequence is TGCGCCAGCAGCCAAGGAATGGGACGGACCTATGGCTACACCTTC. This chain links TRBV4-1 with TRBJ1-2; TRBD1 is a possible D gene (5 bases). CDR3 length: 15 amino acids. Germline-derived CDR1 and CDR2 are MGHRA and YSYEKL. V was clipped by 1 base and J by 4 bases, with 13 bases between them.

Ten or more counts support this clonotype. This CDR3 reads CAISESTRTGYGYTF. Here the CDR3 DNA reads TGTGCCATCAGTGAGTCGACCCGGACAGGTTACGGCTACACCTTC. The chain couples TRBV10-3 to TRBJ1-2; 7 bases align to TRBD1. The CDR3 sequence is 15 residues long. Losses at the gene ends were 0 bases for V and 8 bases for J; bases not matched to a gene: 9. In germline, CDR1 is ENHRY, CDR2 SYGVKD.

This clonotype was counted ten times or more. This chain's CDR3 is CASSLKDYRDNEQFF. CDR3 bases: TGTGCCAGCAGCTTAAAGGACTACCGAGACAATGAGCAGTTCTTC. This chain connects TRBV11-2 to TRBJ2-1; D perhaps matches TRBD2 (6 bases). V lost 2 bases, J lost 5 bases, and 13 bases lay in between. The CDR3 is 15 amino acids. Germline V CDR1 and CDR2: SGHAT, FQNNGV.

This clonotype was counted at least ten times. V and J are TRBV6-1 and TRBJ1-2; 7 positions match TRBD1. This CDR3 is built from 15 residues. Germline V gene sequence: CDR1 MNHNS, CDR2 SASEGT. V dropped 7 bases and J dropped 4; count of bases not matched to a gene: 12. CDR3: CASTVLQGVGYGYTF. CDR3 DNA: TGTGCCAGCACCGTCCTGCAGGGGGTAGGCTATGGCTACACCTTC.

This clonotype was counted ten times or more. V gene TRBV12-3 or TRBV12-4 combines with J gene TRBJ2-7, with TRBD2 identical over 7 bases. With 2 bases clipped from V and 6 bases from J, the junction kept 1 base outside the gene matches. The CDR3 consists of 12 residues. CDR3 protein: CASSLSGGEQYF. CDR3 sequence (DNA): TGTGCCAGCAGTTTATCGGGAGGCGAGCAGTACTTC.

This clonotype was observed at least ten times. The rearrangement uses TRBV5-1 and TRBJ2-1; 9 nucleotides align to TRBD1. CDR3 length equals 15 residues. Germline CDR1 and CDR2: SGHRS and YFSETQ. The trim removed 3 bases at V and 3 bases at J, leaving 4 bases unmatched. CDR3 bases: TGCGCCAGCAGCTCCGGACAGGGGCTCTACAATGAGCAGTTCTTC. Translated: CASSSGQGLYNEQFF.

The chain carries TRBV18 and TRBJ2-5; D not resolved. CDR3 length: 14 residues. Germline CDR1 KGHSH, CDR2 LQKENI. V shed 0 bases and J shed 1 base, with 6 bases lying between them. CDR3 protein: CASSPPNSQETQYF. The CDR3 region has the DNA TGTGCCAGCTCACCACCCAACTCCCAAGAGACCCAGTACTTC. The variable domain in full, completed from reference TRBV18 and TRBJ2-5, reads NAGVMQNPRHLVRRRGQEARLRCSPMKGHSHVYWYRQLPEEGLKFMVYLQKENIIDESGMPKERFSAEFPKEGPSILRIQQVVRGDSAAYFCASSPPNSQETQYFGPGTRLLVL.

This clonotype occurred many times. This rearrangement joins TRBV6-2 or TRBV6-3 to TRBJ2-2; TRBD2 matches 7 bases. V trimming: 4 bases; J trimming: 3 bases; junction bases outside the gene matches: 2. The CDR3 length is 14 residues. Germline assignment: CDR1 MNHEY and CDR2 SVGEGT. CDR3 DNA: TGTGCCAGCAGTTGGACTAGAGACACCGGGGAGCTGTTTTTT. This gives the protein CASSWTRDTGELFF.

This clonotype was recorded at least ten times. The J gene is TRBJ1-4, the V gene TRBV7-6; D is perhaps TRBD1 (5 bases). This CDR3 spans 15 amino acids. The V end lost 6 bases, the J end lost 2 bases, and 13 bases lay between the germline ends. Germline CDR1 SGHVS, CDR2 FNYEAQ. DNA of the CDR3: TGTGCCAGCAGGCGGAGCAGGGCCACTAATGAAAAACTGTTTTTT. Protein product: CASRRSRATNEKLFF.

This chain connects TRBV11-2 to TRBJ1-1; D may be TRBD1 (5 bases). The CDR3 runs 15 residues. From germline, CDR1 is SGHAT and CDR2 FQNNGV. Trimming took 4 bases from V and 6 from J, leaving 18 bases between them. CDR3 in amino acids: CASSSVVGGVAEAFF. CDR3 sequence (DNA): TGTGCCAGCAGCTCCGTCGTGGGGGGAGTGGCTGAAGCTTTCTTT.

This clonotype occurred many times. The chain combines TRBV7-3 with TRBJ1-1, with D tentatively TRBD1 (6 bases). Trimming took off 0 bases at V and 5 bases at J, with 10 bases between the two ends. Germline V gene sequence: CDR1 SGHTA, CDR2 FQGTGA. The length of the CDR3 is 14 residues. Here the CDR3 reads CASSLTRGGTEAFF. DNA for the CDR3: TGTGCCAGCAGCTTAACGAGGGGGGGAACTGAAGCTTTCTTT.

Many counts were recorded for this clonotype. This sequence joins TRBV6-5 and TRBJ2-7, with D tentatively TRBD1 (6 bases). Trimming cost V 6 bases and J 0 bases, with 12 bases left between them. The CDR3 contains 14 residues. CDR1 and CDR2 from the germline V gene are MNHEY and SVGAGI. CDR3 nucleotide sequence: TGTGCCAGCAGGGACACAGGGATCTCCTACGAGCAGTACTTC. Protein sequence: CASRDTGISYEQYF.

Many counts were recorded for this clonotype. J is TRBJ2-3 and V is TRBV25-1, with D perhaps matching TRBD1 (6 bases). Trimming took off 4 bases at V and 2 bases at J, with 13 bases between the two ends. This CDR3 contains 15 residues. Germline V CDR1 and CDR2: MGHDK, SYGVNS. The CDR3 region is CASSAGALLTDTQYF. The CDR3 region has the DNA TGTGCCAGCAGTGCAGGGGCCCTCCTCACAGATACGCAGTATTTT.

This clonotype showed up many times. The chain links TRBV28 to TRBJ1-4, with D perhaps TRBD1 (5 bases). CDR1 is MDHEN and CDR2 is SYDVKM in the germline V gene. Trimming took off 6 bases at V and 0 bases at J, with 11 bases between the two ends. The CDR3 sequence is 15 residues long. CDR3 protein: CASSTGGATNEKLFF. CDR3 nucleotide sequence: TGTGCCAGCAGCACGGGGGGAGCAACTAATGAAAAACTGTTTTTT. The variable domain in full, with the rest retrieved from reference TRBV28 and TRBJ1-4, is DVKVTQSSRYLVKRTGEKVFLECVQDMDHENMFWYRQDPGLGLRLIYFSYDVKMKEKGDIPEGYSVSREKKERFSLILESASTNQTSMYLCASSTGGATNEKLFFGSGTQLSVL.

Many counts were recorded for this clonotype. The V call is TRBV25-1, the J call TRBJ2-7; TRBD1 matches at 9 bases. The CDR3 totals 13 residues. The germline gives CDR1 MGHDK, CDR2 SYGVNS. V shed 6 bases, J shed 2 bases, and the junction held 2 bases outside the gene matches. CDR3 coding DNA: TGTGCCAGCAGGGGACAGGGACCCTACGAGCAGTACTTC. The encoded protein is CASRGQGPYEQYF.

This clonotype appeared many times. This chain links TRBV5-1 with TRBJ2-5, with 7 bases aligning to TRBD2. Germline loops: CDR1 SGHRS, CDR2 YFSETQ. The CDR3 runs to 14 residues. Trimming at V came to 2 bases and at J to 4 bases, leaving 5 bases not matched to a gene. CDR3 bases: TGCGCCAGCAGCTTCTGGAGCGGGACAGAGACCCAGTACTTC. Protein sequence: CASSFWSGTETQYF.

The table lists this clonotype with many counts. The rearrangement joins TRBV20-1 to TRBJ2-7; a possible D gene is TRBD2 (6 bases). The V end was cut by 7 bases, the J end by 2 bases, with 9 bases between. CDR1 and CDR2 from the germline V gene are DFQATT and SNEGSKA (reference sequence). This CDR3 is built from 11 residues. This CDR3 reads CSGEAAYEQYF. The CDR3 DNA reads as TGCAGTGGGGAGGCCGCCTACGAGCAGTACTTC.

For this clonotype: This may come from a read error, since a much larger clone is one base off. The rearrangement joins TRBV12-3 or TRBV12-4 to TRBJ1-1; the D gene is possibly TRBD1 (5 bases). This CDR3 is 12 amino acids long. Trimming left V 3 bases short and J 6 bases short, with 8 bases between. The CDR3 reads CASSFWGSEAFF. CDR3 nucleotide sequence: TGTGCCAGCAGTTTTTGGGGCTCTGAAGCTTTCTTT.

The sample holds a few counts of this clonotype. The CDR3 DNA reads as TGTGCCAGCAATAAGGGGACTAGCAAGGGCTATGAGCAGTTCTTC. Amino acid sequence: CASNKGTSKGYEQFF. The rearrangement uses TRBV12-3 or TRBV12-4 and TRBJ2-1, with 9 bases that match TRBD2. J was trimmed by 8 bases and V by 7 bases; bases with no gene match: 12. This CDR3 region has 15 residues.

This clonotype was seen repeatedly, ten times or more. The chain has TRBV4-2 and TRBJ2-1; D could derive from TRBD1 or TRBD2 (6 bases each). The germline CDR1 and CDR2 sequences are LGHNA and YNFKEQ. The V gene lost 0 bases and the J gene lost 9 bases, with 12 bases spanning the gap. This CDR3 has 14 residues. The CDR3: CASSQDRGASEQFF. CDR3 bases: TGTGCCAGCAGCCAAGATAGGGGGGCGAGTGAGCAGTTCTTC.